This T cell receptor (beta chain) was sequenced in a study of T cell responses to AZD1222 COVID-19 vaccine. Whole-study results and caveats: The breadth and depth of Spike-specific TCRs increased once two AZD1222 doses had been given. Baseline antibody screening turned up just 6 or 7 seropositive AZD1222 recipients. In a largely white British group with more females than males, clonal diversity was possibly underestimated.

The assay was immunoSEQ multiplex PCR, and TCRdb's table has in-frame clones only and misses some. Among 150,000 to 200,000 clones listed, around 89% were seen once. Comment on this clone: Its specificity is unknown.

The CDR3 spans 16 residues. CDR1 MDHEN and CDR2 SYDVKM come from the germline V gene. V was pared by 5 bases and J by 6 bases, with 20 bases between. The rearrangement links TRBV28 to TRBJ2-1; the D gene is possibly TRBD1 (5 bases). The specimen was peripheral blood, collected 28 days after the second dose of the MenACWY control vaccine. The source of this sequence is an adult who received the MenACWY meningococcal vaccine as a control. CDR3 sequence reads: CASSQLTVSPRNEQFF. The CDR3 coding sequence is TGTGCCAGCAGTCAACTGACAGTCTCCCCTCGCAATGAGCAGTTCTTC.